The clone carrying this T cell receptor (beta chain) was counted only a few times. TCRdb passed the 5' RACE reads through MiXCR, listing each CDR3 protein once. The sample carries over 60,000 distinct CDR3 sequences, 12% recorded once. These data belong to a study of early T cells in non-severe SARS-CoV-2 infection. Study in general: Chains were unpaired, as sequencing was done on bulk RNA from unsorted whole blood.

Looked up from germline, CDR1 is SGHAT and CDR2 is FQNNGV. V lost 0 bases, J lost 5 bases, and 9 bases lay in between. The CDR3 spans 14 residues. The sequences come from whole blood, collected at baseline. The V call is TRBV11-2, the J call TRBJ2-3; D remains ambiguous. This receptor was obtained from an adult who was a healthcare worker with PCR-confirmed SARS-CoV-2 infection or an uninfected control (not recorded which). CDR3 nucleotide sequence: TGTGCCAGCAGCTTAGATTCTCGCGGAGATACGCAGTATTTT. Its translation: CASSLDSRGDTQYF.